These T cell receptor beta chains were read from a single sample in a study of CD8+ T cells in alopecia areata. Data came from immunoSEQ multiplex PCR; TCRdb stores just in-frame clones and leaves some out. This table has 250,000 to 300,000 clones, roughly 60% appearing once. This sample comprised CD4+ T cells sorted from blood, obtained at week 24, from a patient treated with tofacitinib. These receptors came from a human donor with alopecia areata. The CDR3 runs from the conserved cysteine through the conserved F or W. Each record gives: clone size, J gene, V gene, D gene, CDR3 protein, CDR3 DNA. A D gene is named only where the DNA matches it firmly. Where a row states a size, it is once, few, many or the class of an expanded clone; other rows omit it.

size: few; J: TRBJ1-1; V: TRBV7-9; D: NA; CDR3: CASSPPPTNEAFF; DNA: TGTGCCAGCAGCCCGCCTCCGACCAATGAAGCTTTCTTT
size: NA; J: TRBJ1-2; V: TRBV5-4; D: NA; CDR3: CASSPPPTGRGSYGYTF; DNA: TGTGCCAGCAGCCCACCGCCAACAGGGAGGGGCTCCTATGGCTACACCTTC
size: NA; J: TRBJ2-5; V: TRBV5-1; D: NA; CDR3: CASNSSGQIQETQYF; DNA: TGCGCCAGCAACTCCTCCGGACAGATTCAAGAGACCCAGTACTTC
size: once; J: TRBJ1-6; V: TRBV5-6; D: NA; CDR3: CASSFTGSGGSPLHF; DNA: TGTGCCAGCAGCTTTACAGGGTCGGGCGGTTCACCCCTCCACTTT
size: once; J: TRBJ2-7; V: TRBV15; D: NA; CDR3: CATSLSFGPSYEQYF; DNA: TGTGCCACCAGCTTATCCTTCGGCCCCTCCTACGAGCAGTACTTC
size: NA; J: TRBJ2-7; V: TRBV6-5; D: NA; CDR3: CASSYRGGMRTYEQYF; DNA: TGTGCCAGCAGTTACCGAGGGGGAATGCGAACCTACGAGCAGTACTTC
size: few; J: TRBJ2-2; V: TRBV10-3; D: NA; CDR3: CAIRSEGGELFF; DNA: TGTGCCATCAGATCGGAGGGCGGGGAGCTGTTTTTT
size: NA; J: TRBJ2-2; V: TRBV30; D: NA; CDR3: CAWSRDTPQGNTGELFF; DNA: TGTGCCTGGAGCCGGGACACCCCCCAGGGGAACACCGGGGAGCTGTTTTTT
size: NA; J: TRBJ1-2; V: TRBV27; D: TRBD1; CDR3: CASSPYRGRGGYTF; DNA: TGTGCCAGCAGTCCATACAGGGGGCGCGGTGGCTACACCTTC
size: once; J: TRBJ2-7; V: TRBV7-9; D: TRBD2; CDR3: CASSLLLGGKPYEQYF; DNA: TGTGCCAGCAGCTTACTACTGGGAGGGAAACCCTACGAGCAGTACTTC
size: NA; J: TRBJ2-3; V: TRBV20-1; D: NA; CDR3: CSEAVADTQYF; DNA: TGCAGTGAGGCAGTAGCAGATACGCAGTATTTT
size: NA; J: TRBJ2-1; V: TRBV5-1; D: NA; CDR3: CASSLVPGARYNEQFF; DNA: TGCGCCAGCAGCTTGGTTCCGGGGGCAAGATACAATGAGCAGTTCTTC
size: once; J: TRBJ2-2; V: TRBV15; D: NA; CDR3: CATRGKQHRNTGELFF; DNA: TGTGCCACCAGGGGAAAACAGCATAGGAACACCGGGGAGCTGTTTTTT
size: NA; J: TRBJ2-5; V: TRBV5-1; D: NA; CDR3: CASSTSRVSAETQYF; DNA: TGCGCCAGCAGCACCTCCAGGGTTTCGGCAGAGACCCAGTACTTC
size: NA; J: TRBJ1-2; V: TRBV29-1; D: TRBD1; CDR3: CSAIPLRQGLRGYTF; DNA: TGCAGCGCAATACCTCTCAGACAGGGATTAAGGGGCTACACCTTC
size: NA; J: TRBJ2-6; V: TRBV6-6; D: NA; CDR3: CASLSSGANVLTF; DNA: TGTGCCAGCTTGAGCTCTGGGGCCAACGTCCTGACTTTC
size: NA; J: TRBJ2-5; V: TRBV30; D: TRBD2; CDR3: CAWSPGLAGQETQYF; DNA: TGTGCCTGGTCCCCTGGACTAGCGGGTCAAGAGACCCAGTACTTC
size: few; J: TRBJ2-3; V: TRBV7-9; D: TRBD1; CDR3: CASSPGTGQYTF; DNA: TGTGCCAGCAGCCCGGGGACAGGGCAATATACCTTT